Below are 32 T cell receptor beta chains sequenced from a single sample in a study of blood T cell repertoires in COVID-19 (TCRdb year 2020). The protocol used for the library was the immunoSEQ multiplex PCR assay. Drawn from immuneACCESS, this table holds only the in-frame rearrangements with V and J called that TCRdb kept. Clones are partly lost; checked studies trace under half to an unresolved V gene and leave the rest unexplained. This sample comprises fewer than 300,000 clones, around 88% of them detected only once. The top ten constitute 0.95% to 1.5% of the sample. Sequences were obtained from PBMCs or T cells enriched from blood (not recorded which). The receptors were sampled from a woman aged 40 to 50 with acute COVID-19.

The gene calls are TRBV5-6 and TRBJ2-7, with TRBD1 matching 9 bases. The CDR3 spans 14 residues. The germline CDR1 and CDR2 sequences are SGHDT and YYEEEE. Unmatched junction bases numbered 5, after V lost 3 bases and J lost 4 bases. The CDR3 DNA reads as TGTGCCAGCAGCTACGACAGGGGGTATTACGAGCAGTACTTC. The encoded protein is CASSYDRGYYEQYF.

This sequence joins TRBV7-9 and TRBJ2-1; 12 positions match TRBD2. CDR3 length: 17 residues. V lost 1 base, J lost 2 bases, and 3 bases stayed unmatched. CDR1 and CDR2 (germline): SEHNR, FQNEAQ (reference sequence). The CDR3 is CASSLGRLAGAYNEQFF. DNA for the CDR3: TGTGCCAGCAGCTTAGGTCGACTAGCGGGAGCCTACAATGAGCAGTTCTTC. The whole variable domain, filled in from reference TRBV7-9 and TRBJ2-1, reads DTGVSQNPRHKITKRGQNVTFRCDPISEHNRLYWYRQTLGQGPEFLTYFQNEAQLEKSRLLSDRFSAERPKGSFSTLEIQRTEQGDSAMYLCASSLGRLAGAYNEQFFGPGTRLTVL.

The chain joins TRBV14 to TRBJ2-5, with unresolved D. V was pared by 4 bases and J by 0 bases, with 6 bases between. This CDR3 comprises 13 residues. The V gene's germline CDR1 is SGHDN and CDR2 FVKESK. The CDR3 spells CASSLRYQETQYF. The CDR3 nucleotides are TGTGCCAGCAGCCTCCGGTACCAAGAGACCCAGTACTTC.

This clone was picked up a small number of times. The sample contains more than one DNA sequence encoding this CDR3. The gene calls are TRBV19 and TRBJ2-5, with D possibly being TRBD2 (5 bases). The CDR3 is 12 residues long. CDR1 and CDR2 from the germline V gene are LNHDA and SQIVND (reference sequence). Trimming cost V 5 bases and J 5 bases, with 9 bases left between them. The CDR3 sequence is CASSRGLETQYF. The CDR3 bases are TGTGCCAGTAGTCGGGGATTGGAGACCCAGTACTTC.

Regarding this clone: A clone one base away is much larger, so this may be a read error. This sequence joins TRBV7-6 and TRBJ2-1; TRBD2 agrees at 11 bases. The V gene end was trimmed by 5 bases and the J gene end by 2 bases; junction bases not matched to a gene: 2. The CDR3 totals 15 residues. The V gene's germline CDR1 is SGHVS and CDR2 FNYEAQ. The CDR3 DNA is TGTGCCAGCAGCCGGGGACTAGCGGCCTACAATGAGCAGTTCTTC. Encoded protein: CASSRGLAAYNEQFF.

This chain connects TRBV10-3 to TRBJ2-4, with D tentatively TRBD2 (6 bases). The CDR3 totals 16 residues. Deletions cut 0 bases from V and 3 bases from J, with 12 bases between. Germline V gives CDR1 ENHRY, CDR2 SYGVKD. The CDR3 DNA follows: TGTGCCATCAGTGAGTCGGGACTCGGGGGCAAAAACATTCAGTACTTC. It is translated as CAISESGLGGKNIQYF.

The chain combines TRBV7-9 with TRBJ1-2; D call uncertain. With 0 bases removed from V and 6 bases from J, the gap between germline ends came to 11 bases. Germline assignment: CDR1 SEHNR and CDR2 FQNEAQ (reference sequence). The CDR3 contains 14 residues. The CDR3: CASSLASGSHGYTF. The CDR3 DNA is TGTGCCAGCAGCTTAGCGTCGGGGTCCCATGGCTACACCTTC.

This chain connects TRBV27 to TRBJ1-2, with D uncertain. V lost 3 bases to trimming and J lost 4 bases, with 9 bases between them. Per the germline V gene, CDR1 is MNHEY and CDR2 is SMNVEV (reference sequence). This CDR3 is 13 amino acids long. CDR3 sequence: CASSFIGFYGYTF. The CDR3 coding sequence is TGTGCCAGCAGTTTTATCGGTTTCTATGGCTACACCTTC.

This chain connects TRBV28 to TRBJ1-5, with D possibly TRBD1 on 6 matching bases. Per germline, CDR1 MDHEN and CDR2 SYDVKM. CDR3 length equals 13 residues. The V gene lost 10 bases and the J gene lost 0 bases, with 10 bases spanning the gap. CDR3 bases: TGTGCCACCCACAGGGATAGCAATCAGCCCCAGCATTTT. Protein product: CATHRDSNQPQHF. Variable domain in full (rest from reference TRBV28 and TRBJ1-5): DVKVTQSSRYLVKRTGEKVFLECVQDMDHENMFWYRQDPGLGLRLIYFSYDVKMKEKGDIPEGYSVSREKKERFSLILESASTNQTSMYLCATHRDSNQPQHFGDGTRLSIL.

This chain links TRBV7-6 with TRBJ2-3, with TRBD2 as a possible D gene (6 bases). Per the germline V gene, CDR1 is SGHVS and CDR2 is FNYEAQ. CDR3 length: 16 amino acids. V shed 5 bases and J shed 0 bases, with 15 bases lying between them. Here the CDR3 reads CASSRLDDSSTDTQYF. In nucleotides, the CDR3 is TGTGCCAGCAGCCGACTAGATGACAGTAGCACAGATACGCAGTATTTT. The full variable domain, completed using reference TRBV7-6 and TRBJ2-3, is GAGVSQSPRYKVTKRGQDVALRCDPISGHVSLYWYRQALGQGPEFLTYFNYEAQQDKSGLPNDRFSAERPEGSISTLTIQRTEQRDSAMYRCASSRLDDSSTDTQYFGPGTRLTVL.

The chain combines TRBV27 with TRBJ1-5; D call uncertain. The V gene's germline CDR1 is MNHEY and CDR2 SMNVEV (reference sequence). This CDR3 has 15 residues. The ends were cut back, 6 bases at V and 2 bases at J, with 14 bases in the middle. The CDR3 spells CASSPTMRGNQPQHF. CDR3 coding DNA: TGTGCCAGCAGCCCCACGATGCGGGGCAATCAGCCCCAGCATTTT.

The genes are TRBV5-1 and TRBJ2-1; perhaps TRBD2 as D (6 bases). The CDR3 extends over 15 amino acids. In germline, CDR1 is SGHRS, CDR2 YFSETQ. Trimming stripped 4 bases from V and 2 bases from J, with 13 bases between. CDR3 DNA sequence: TGCGCCAGCAGCATGGGGACTCCAGCCTACAATGAGCAGTTCTTC. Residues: CASSMGTPAYNEQFF.

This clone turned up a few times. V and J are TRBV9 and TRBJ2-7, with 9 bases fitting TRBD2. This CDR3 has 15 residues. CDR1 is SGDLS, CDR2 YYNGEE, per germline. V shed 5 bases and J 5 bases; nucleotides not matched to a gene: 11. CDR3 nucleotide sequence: TGTGCCAGCAGTGATGGACTAGCGAGAGGCGACGAGCAGTACTTC. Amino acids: CASSDGLARGDEQYF.

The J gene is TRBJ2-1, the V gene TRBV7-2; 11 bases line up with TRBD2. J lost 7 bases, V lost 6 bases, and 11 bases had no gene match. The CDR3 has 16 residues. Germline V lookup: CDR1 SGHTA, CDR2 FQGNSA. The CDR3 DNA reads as TGTGCCAGCAGTTTCGTAGCGGGAGGGGTTGGTAATGAGCAGTTCTTC. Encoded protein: CASSFVAGGVGNEQFF.

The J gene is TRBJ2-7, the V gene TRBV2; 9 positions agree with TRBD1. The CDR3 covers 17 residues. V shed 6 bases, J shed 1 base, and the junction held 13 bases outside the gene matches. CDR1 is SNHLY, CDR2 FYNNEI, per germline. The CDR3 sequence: CASSPRPGTGTSYEQYF. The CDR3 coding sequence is TGTGCCAGCAGCCCCCGACCCGGGACAGGGACTTCCTACGAGCAGTACTTC.

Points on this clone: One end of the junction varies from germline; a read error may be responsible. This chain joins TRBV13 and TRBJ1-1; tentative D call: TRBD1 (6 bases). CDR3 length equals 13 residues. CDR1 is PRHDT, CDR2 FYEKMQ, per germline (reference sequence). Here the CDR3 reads CASSFTRDTEAFF. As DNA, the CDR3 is TGTGCCAGCAGCTTTACCCGGGACACAGAAGCTTTCTTT.

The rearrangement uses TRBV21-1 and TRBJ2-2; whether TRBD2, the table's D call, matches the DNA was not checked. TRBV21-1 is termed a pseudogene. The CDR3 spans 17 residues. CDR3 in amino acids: CASSKGVFWDYTGELFF. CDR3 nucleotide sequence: TGTGCCAGCAGCAAAGGGGTCTTCTGGGACTACACCGGGGAGCTGTTTTTT.

In DNA form, the CDR3 reads TGTGCCAGCAGCCGGAGGGCGGGTAACGAGCAGTACTTC. Translation: CASSRRAGNEQYF. J is TRBJ2-7 and V is TRBV5-4; weak D call: TRBD2 (6 bases). This CDR3 has 13 residues. CDR1 SGHNT and CDR2 YYREEE come from the germline V gene (reference sequence). V was shortened by 4 bases and J by 5 bases, with 13 bases between the two germline ends.

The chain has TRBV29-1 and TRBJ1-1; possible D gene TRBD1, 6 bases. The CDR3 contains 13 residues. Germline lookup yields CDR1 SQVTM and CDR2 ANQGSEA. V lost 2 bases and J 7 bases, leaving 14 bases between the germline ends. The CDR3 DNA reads TGCAGCGTTGAACCACGGACAGCGGATGAAGCTTTCTTT. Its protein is CSVEPRTADEAFF. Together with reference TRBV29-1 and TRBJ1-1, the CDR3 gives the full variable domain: SAVISQKPSRDICQRGTSLTIQCQVDSQVTMMFWYRQQPGQSLTLIATANQGSEATYESGFVIDKFPISRPNLTFSTLTVSNMSPEDSSIYLCSVEPRTADEAFFGQGTRLTVV.

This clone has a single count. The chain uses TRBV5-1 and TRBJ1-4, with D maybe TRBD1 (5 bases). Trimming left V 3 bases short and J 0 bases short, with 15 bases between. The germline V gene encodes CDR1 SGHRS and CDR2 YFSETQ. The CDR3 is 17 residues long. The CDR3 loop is CASSSRPRVSTNEKLFF. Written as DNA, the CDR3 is TGCGCCAGCAGCTCCCGCCCCAGGGTCTCAACTAATGAAAAACTGTTTTTT.

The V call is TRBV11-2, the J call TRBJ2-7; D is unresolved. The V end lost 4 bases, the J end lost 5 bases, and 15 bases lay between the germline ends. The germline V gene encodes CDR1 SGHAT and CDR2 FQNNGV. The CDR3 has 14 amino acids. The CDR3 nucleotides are TGTGCCAGCAGCTCTGACCTCGGGTTTCACGAGCAGTACTTC. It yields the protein CASSSDLGFHEQYF.

In DNA form, the CDR3 reads TGTGCCAGCAGTTCAACGGGACAGGGTTATCAGCCCCAGCATTTT. Translated, it gives CASSSTGQGYQPQHF. The rearrangement uses TRBV27 and TRBJ1-5, with 9 bases that match TRBD1. The germline V gene has CDR1 MNHEY and CDR2 SMNVEV (reference sequence). Trimming cost V 4 bases and J 5 bases; bases outside gene matches: 6. The CDR3 is 15 amino acids.

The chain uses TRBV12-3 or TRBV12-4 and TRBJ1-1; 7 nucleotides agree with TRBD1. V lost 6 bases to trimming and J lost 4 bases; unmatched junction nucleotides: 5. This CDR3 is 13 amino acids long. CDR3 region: CASRAQGSTEAFF. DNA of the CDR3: TGTGCCAGCAGAGCACAGGGGAGCACTGAAGCTTTCTTT.

The CDR3 sequence is CAISQGYNSPLHF. DNA of the CDR3: TGTGCCATCTCACAGGGGTATAATTCACCCCTCCACTTT. This rearrangement joins TRBV10-3 to TRBJ1-6; 7 bases map to TRBD1. The germline V gene has CDR1 ENHRY and CDR2 SYGVKD. V lost 8 bases to trimming and J lost 4 bases; unmatched junction nucleotides: 2. The CDR3 consists of 13 residues.

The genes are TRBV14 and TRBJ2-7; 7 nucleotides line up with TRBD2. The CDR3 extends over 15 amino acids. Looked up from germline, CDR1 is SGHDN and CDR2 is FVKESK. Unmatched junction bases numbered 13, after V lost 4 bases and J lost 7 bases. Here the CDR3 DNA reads TGTGCCAGCAGCCTCCGGGACTATCCTCCCGGGGAGCAGTACTTC. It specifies CASSLRDYPPGEQYF.

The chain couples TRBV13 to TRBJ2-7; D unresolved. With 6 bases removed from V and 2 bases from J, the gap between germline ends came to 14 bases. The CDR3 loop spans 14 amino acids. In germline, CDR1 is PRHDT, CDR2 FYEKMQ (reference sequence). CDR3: CASSTIQTPYEQYF. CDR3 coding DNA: TGTGCCAGCAGTACTATTCAGACCCCCTACGAGCAGTACTTC.

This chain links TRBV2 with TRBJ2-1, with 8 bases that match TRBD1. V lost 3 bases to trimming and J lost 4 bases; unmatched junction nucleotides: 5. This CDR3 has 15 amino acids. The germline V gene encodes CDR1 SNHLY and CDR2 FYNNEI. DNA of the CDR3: TGTGCCAGCAGTGACTCAGGGGGCTCTTACAATGAGCAGTTCTTC. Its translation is CASSDSGGSYNEQFF.

The CDR3 here is CASTPGGAAGYTF. Here the CDR3 DNA reads TGTGCCAGCACCCCAGGAGGGGCGGCGGGCTACACCTTC. This sequence joins TRBV6-5 and TRBJ1-2; TRBD1 might be the D (5 bases). The CDR3 is 13 amino acids. Trimming cost V 7 bases and J 8 bases, with 17 bases left between them. The germline CDR1 and CDR2 sequences are MNHEY and SVGAGI.

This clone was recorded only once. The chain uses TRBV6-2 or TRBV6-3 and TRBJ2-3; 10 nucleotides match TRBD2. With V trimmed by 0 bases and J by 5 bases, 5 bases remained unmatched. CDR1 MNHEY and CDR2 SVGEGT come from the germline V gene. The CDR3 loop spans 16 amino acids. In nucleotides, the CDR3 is TGTGCCAGCAGTTACTCGCGACTAGCGGGCCTAGATACGCAGTATTTT. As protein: CASSYSRLAGLDTQYF.

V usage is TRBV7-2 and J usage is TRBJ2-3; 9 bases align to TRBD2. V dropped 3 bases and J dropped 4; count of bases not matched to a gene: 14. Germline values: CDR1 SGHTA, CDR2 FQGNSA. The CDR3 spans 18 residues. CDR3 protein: CASSFPRLAVTGADTQYF. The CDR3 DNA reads TGTGCCAGCAGCTTCCCGAGACTAGCGGTTACTGGGGCAGATACGCAGTATTTT.

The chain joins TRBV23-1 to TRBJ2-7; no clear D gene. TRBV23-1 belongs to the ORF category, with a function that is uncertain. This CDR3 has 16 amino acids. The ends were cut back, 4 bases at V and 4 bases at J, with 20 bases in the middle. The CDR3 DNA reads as TGCGCCAGCAGTCGGTGTTCCGGTCCTCCGCCTTACGAGCAGTACGTC. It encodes CASSRCSGPPPYEQYV.

CDR3 sequence reads: CASSPIRTSGSTKYF. Here the CDR3 DNA reads TGTGCCAGCAGTCCCATCCGGACTAGCGGGAGTACTAAGTACTTC. The chain links TRBV28 to TRBJ2-7; 13 bases line up with TRBD2. This CDR3 comprises 15 residues. V lost 5 bases to trimming and J lost 11 bases; unmatched junction nucleotides: 12. CDR1 is MDHEN, CDR2 SYDVKM, per germline. The variable domain in full, completed from reference TRBV28 and TRBJ2-7, reads DVKVTQSSRYLVKRTGEKVFLECVQDMDHENMFWYRQDPGLGLRLIYFSYDVKMKEKGDIPEGYSVSREKKERFSLILESASTNQTSMYLCASSPIRTSGSTKYFGPGTRLTVT.